The entry that follows covers one TCR beta chain sequence. In this sample, this clone turned up once. Its specific antigen is unknown. No qualities accompany the bases; no much larger clone lies one base away. The germline V end is reduced by 5 bases and the J end by 0 bases; junction bases left unmatched: 8. The CDR3 runs 18 amino acids, cysteine and phenylalanine included. CDR3 DNA only is kept here, 54 bases in frame from base 1. Looking up the germline V gene yields CDR1 SGHVS and CDR2 FNYEAQ. This sample is drawn from a study of cytomegalovirus exposure and HLA in healthy donors (TCRdb year 2017). With respect to the entire study: According to an earlier analysis of a few hundred of the donors, 150 million to 200 million T cells yielded 117 million unique TCR beta sequences and 276 Gb of sequence data. Roughly 300 gigabases of sequencing data and around 85 million unique TCR sequences made up an early release that covered approximately 700 HLA-typed donors. Of the roughly 400 genotyped donors, 65% to 90% fell in the genetic ancestry cluster associated with self-reported Caucasian donors. The study was designed to test whether signatures of past pathogen exposure could be identified by cataloging public T cell receptors. Using immunosequencing, the study profiled T cell repertoires from roughly 650 subjects and related those repertoires to cytomegalovirus serostatus. A separate validation cohort of over 95 different subjects was used in addition to the roughly 620-subject first cohort. The study combined high-throughput TCR immunosequencing, statistical association of individual TCRs with disease status, and machine learning to predict cytomegalovirus infection status. To study patterns of TCR occurrence, a later analysis re-analyzed previously published TCR beta repertoires from around 670 donors and added high-resolution HLA genotyping. Rather than using new phenotypic data, the later analysis identified candidate immune exposures from TCR beta sequences and from how often those sequences occurred across donors. In an earlier analysis of roughly 540 of the donors, high-throughput TCR beta sequencing was used to judge whether each TCR beta V gene segment behaved as functional or pseudogenic. Donor age, sex, ethnicity and CMV serostatus were collected together with the repertoire data. A later genetic analysis took genome-wide SNP genotypes for about 65% of the 666 donors and used that subset as a discovery cohort. Every repertoire in the discovery cohort had been generated on one and the same sequencing platform. Class I and class II HLA loci were covered by the typing at four-digit resolution. Typing coverage varied by locus: roughly 620-640 donors for A, B, C, DRB1 and DQB1; some 520 for DQA1; some 610 for DPA1; roughly 450 for DPB1. Roughly five DR-DQ haplotypes were handled as single units for association and clustering because linkage in the cohort was strong. Among a few hundred genotyped donors of the cohort, an average of around 240,000 unique TCR beta nucleotide sequences were sequenced per donor, 15% to 20% of them non-productive.

The cohort comprised fewer than 700 healthy bone marrow donors. At the time of sampling, every cohort member was nominally healthy, though immune exposures that went unrecorded were likely present. The donor was CMV seronegative and was included in the group of under 450 seronegative cohort members. Each donor provided a peripheral blood sample, and peripheral blood mononuclear cells were used for TCR beta sequencing. Genomic DNA extraction from the blood cell samples was performed with the Qiagen DNeasy Blood Extraction Kit. General findings and caveats noted by the study authors: A later analysis found that most CMV-associated TCR beta chains appeared HLA-restricted, with HLA associations seemingly driven largely by CMV exposure. A later analysis found that HLA-associated TCR beta chains were more clonally expanded and had lower generation probabilities than equally common non-associated chains. Broadly in line with IMGT annotations, most TCR beta V segments showed up in productive rearrangements about 87% or about 30% of the time in an earlier analysis of approximately 640 of the donors. A later analysis associated some 17,000 TCR beta sequences with specific HLA alleles at a false discovery rate of 0.05. The authors suggested that the approach could potentially be generalized to other disease states and immunological phenotypes. A further reported finding was that TCR beta sequences accurately predicted the HLA-A and HLA-B alleles for most subjects in the first cohort. In a later analysis, TCR association rates were found to vary across HLA loci, with the most associated TCRs seen for DRB1 alleles and the fewest for HLA-C alleles. Roughly uniform sequencing depth across donors was assumed in presence/absence analyses, although this assumption may not hold. Some IMGT-functional V segments, including TRBV6-2 and TRBV6-3, could not be told apart with the 87-base-pair reads, so those segments were excluded. The study listed 164 TCR beta chains as associated with cytomegalovirus. V-gene and J-gene trimming of TCR beta chains was associated with a missense DCLRE1C variant in a later genetic analysis, and the association was replicated in an independent cohort. Because HLA typing was missing for some donors at each locus, association tests included only the typed subset. The earlier analysis of 450 to 700 of the donors excluded some 16 rarely observed V segments, including chromosome 9 orphons, because counts were too low. Most TCR sequences were observed very rarely across donors, whereas some public TCRs were present in many individuals. The cohort was sequenced for TCR beta chains only, and without alpha or paired-chain data the features that could be detected were limited. A cluster of highly shared sequence variants was judged likely to be a technical artifact of the sequencing pipeline. Strong co-occurrence of HLA alleles, especially DR and DQ, made assigning TCR associations to individual alleles difficult. In both the original and validation cohorts, the classifier was reported to diagnose cytomegalovirus status with high specificity and sensitivity. A few of the identified cytomegalovirus-associated TCR beta chains were confirmed in vitro to be specific for cytomegalovirus antigens. Immune exposure information for the cohort was limited to CMV serostatus. In a later analysis, several top co-occurrence clusters were reported to appear linked to parvovirus B19, influenza, CMV and Epstein-Barr virus. In a later genetic analysis, fewer N-insertions in productive TCRs were reported among donors in an Asian-associated ancestry cluster than the approximately 710-donor mean. Correlated functional status among segregating V segments might be attributable to linkage disequilibrium, but an unknown experimental factor could not be ruled out.

Library generation was performed with the immunoSEQ multiplex PCR assay. A mixture of 60 forward primers for TCR Vbeta segments and 13 reverse primers for TCR Jbeta segments was used in the multiplex PCR. A multiplex PCR assay on genomic DNA amplified the CDR3 region of rearranged TCR beta genes. Amplified TCR beta libraries were sequenced as 87-base-pair reads on the Illumina HiSeq System. On the study's bioinformatics: Across the 640 or so repertoires, a later analysis counted 78 million or so unique TCR beta chains, about 10 million of which were shared by at least two donors. Raw reads were error-corrected and collapsed into unique sequences by a nearest-neighbor algorithm in which closely related sequences were merged to remove PCR and sequencing errors. To assign V, D and J gene segments, CDR3 sequences were aligned to IMGT reference sequences. For a sequence to be retained, a match of at least six nucleotides was required to both a V gene segment and a J gene segment. Rearrangements were called productive when the CDR3 lacked stop codons and stayed in frame with V and J; all others were non-productive. Following IMGT convention, CDR3 was defined as the stretch from the second conserved V-encoded cysteine to the conserved J-encoded phenylalanine. In an earlier analysis of more than 550 of the donors, sequences lacking an unambiguous match to a single V gene segment were excluded. In an earlier analysis of approximately 500 of the donors, a V segment was called functional when productive rearrangements were above 56.7%, and segregating when the standard deviation between donors exceeded 5%. A statistical classification framework was built for diagnosing cytomegalovirus status from the catalog of TCR beta chain sequences. In a later analysis, V and J genes were assigned by comparing TCR nucleotide sequences against IMGT/GENE-DB human TR gene sequences. Using the TCRdist pipeline, a later analysis assigned CDR3 sequences along with most-parsimonious VDJ recombination scenarios. In a later analysis, every TCR beta chain was defined by the combination of its CDR3 amino acid sequence and its V-gene family, and reads without a unique V-gene family were dropped. To address suspected cross-contamination and a sequencing artifact, a later analysis removed a few hundred highly shared, low-generation-probability nucleotide sequences. In a later analysis, a clonal expansion index for each public chain was calculated from normalized within-repertoire ranks of inferred template counts. Generation probabilities in a later analysis came from a VDJ recombination model fitted to out-of-frame rearrangements, and those results were checked against IGoR. In a later analysis, hypergeometric tests were used to score TCR-TCR, TCR-HLA and TCR-CMV co-occurrence, with a repertoire-size bias correction applied to TCR pairs. False discovery rates were estimated in a later analysis by permuting HLA or CMV assignments 20 times. In a later analysis, co-occurring TCRs were grouped using DBSCAN, with TCRdist sequence similarity added in when clustering inside HLA-allele-positive subsets. Co-occurrence clustering excluded repertoires with fewer than 30,000 or more than 120,000 public chains, plus five with anomalous nucleotide sharing. The immuneACCESS repertoire file appears here via TCRdb, limited to in-frame rearrangements. These files lack a portion of the clones; in checked studies, under half of the deficit traces to unresolved V genes, and the cause of the others is not known. The V and J calls and clone size are taken from that table; D and trimming were inferred from the DNA. The sample contains roughly 150,000 clones, over 65% of them found a single time. The leading ten clones occupy around 1.6% of the sample.

Sequenced input: PBMCs. Rearrangement joined TRBV7-6 to TRBJ2-2; TRBD2 fits 11 bases in the junction. This clonotype was sampled from a woman in her 30s in good health and CMV-seronegative. The sequence in DNA is TGTGCCAGCAGCCCACTGATAGCGGGAGGGACGAACACCGGGGAGCTGTTTTTT. This is translated as CASSPLIAGGTNTGELFF.